One and the same sample provided the 26 T cell receptor beta chains below, sequenced in a study of T cells in Graves' hyperthyroidism and ophthalmopathy. The investigators amplified TCR beta CDR3 regions from RNA transcripts. The HTBI primer set was used in a first-round RT-PCR of the TCR CDR3. TCRdb independently ran MiXCR on the multiplex PCR reads; one entry per CDR3 protein. This sample has 600,000 to 700,000 distinct CDR3 sequences, with about 15% found just once. Sequencing was done on a sample of blood. The source is a middle-aged woman with Graves' ophthalmopathy.

This clonotype was seen only a few times. One base away lies a much larger clone, so this may be a sequencing read error. The V gene is TRBV7-9, the J gene TRBJ2-7; no clear D gene. The germline gives CDR1 SEHNR, CDR2 FQNEAQ (reference sequence). The CDR3 has 14 residues. The CDR3 protein is CTSSFGVPIYEQYF. The CDR3 region has the DNA TGTACCAGCAGCTTCGGCGTTCCCATCTACGAGCAGTACTTC.

This clonotype was observed a handful of times. CDR3 in amino acids: CAWSIREGRYEQYF. CDR3 sequence (DNA): TGTGCCTGGAGTATTCGGGAGGGCAGGTACGAGCAGTACTTC. The genes are TRBV30 and TRBJ2-7; 8 positions match TRBD2. V was pared by 2 bases and J by 4 bases, with 7 bases of the junction left unmatched. Per germline, CDR1 GTSNPN and CDR2 SVGIG (reference sequence). The CDR3 consists of 14 residues.

This clonotype was found a few times. The chain uses TRBV4-1 and TRBJ2-2, with 8 bases aligning to TRBD1. In germline, CDR1 is MGHRA, CDR2 YSYEKL. With V trimmed by 11 bases and J by 5 bases, 16 bases remained unmatched. This CDR3 is 16 amino acids long. CDR3 bases: TGCGCCGGCGGGCTTTTGTCAGGACAGGGTACCGGGGAGCTGTTTTTT. Protein product: CAGGLLSGQGTGELFF.

The gene calls are TRBV27 and TRBJ2-7, with 9 positions matching TRBD2. Germline CDR1 MNHEY, CDR2 SMNVEV (reference sequence). The CDR3 contains 15 residues. The J segment lost 3 bases and the V segment lost 3 bases, leaving 6 bases of the junction unmatched. The CDR3 DNA is TGTGCCAGCAGTTTCCGCGGGAGGGTAGGCTACGAGCAGTACTTC. It encodes CASSFRGRVGYEQYF.

The chain employs TRBV11-2 and TRBJ1-2, with TRBD1 as a possible D gene (5 bases). CDR1 and CDR2 from the germline V gene are SGHAT and FQNNGV. V was trimmed by 0 bases and J by 7 bases, leaving 9 bases between them. The CDR3 runs 13 residues. As DNA, the CDR3 is TGTGCCAGCAGCTTAGAGGGGACGTTTGGCTACACCTTC. Translation: CASSLEGTFGYTF.

In its sample, this clonotype was seen many times. The rearrangement links TRBV12-3 or TRBV12-4 to TRBJ2-2; 10 bases are a match to TRBD1. V lost 10 bases, J lost 6 bases, and 11 bases stayed unmatched. The CDR3 totals 15 residues. The chain's CDR3 is CAIALTGGASGELFF. For the CDR3, the DNA is TGTGCCATTGCCTTGACAGGGGGCGCTTCCGGGGAGCTGTTTTTT.

This clonotype was counted many times. The chain couples TRBV12-3 or TRBV12-4 to TRBJ2-5; 9 bases fit TRBD1. The CDR3 has 14 residues. V was clipped by 6 bases and J by 3 bases; unmatched bases: 5. Here the CDR3 reads CASSKTGGKETQYF. CDR3 bases: TGTGCCAGCAGCAAAACAGGGGGCAAAGAGACCCAGTACTTC.

Ten or more counts support this clonotype. The rearrangement joins TRBV28 to TRBJ2-7, with 12 nucleotides matching TRBD2. V was clipped by 5 bases and J by 10 bases; unmatched bases: 9. CDR1 is MDHEN, CDR2 SYDVKM, per germline. This CDR3 has 14 amino acids. The CDR3 nucleotides read TGTGCCAGCAGTCTTCCGGGACTAGCGGGCTTCCAGTACTTC. Amino acid sequence: CASSLPGLAGFQYF.

The gene calls are TRBV6-2 or TRBV6-3 and TRBJ1-1; no firm D call. The CDR3 is 13 amino acids. Germline CDR1 MNHEY, CDR2 SVGEGT. The V end lost 10 bases, the J end lost 0 bases, and 12 bases lay between the germline ends. CDR3 sequence: CATPYSVNTEAFF. The CDR3 DNA reads as TGTGCCACTCCCTACTCGGTGAACACTGAAGCTTTCTTT.

This clonotype was detected ten times or more. The CDR3 sequence is CASSFSGLPHQPQHF. CDR3 DNA: TGCGCCAGCAGCTTCTCAGGGTTACCACATCAGCCCCAGCATTTT. This sequence joins TRBV5-1 and TRBJ1-5; TRBD1 is a possible D gene (5 bases). Germline lookup yields CDR1 SGHRS and CDR2 YFSETQ. CDR3 length equals 15 residues. V was cut by 2 bases and J by 5 bases, with 14 bases left in between.

This clonotype has ten or more counts. The V and J genes are TRBV27 and TRBJ2-7; D possibly corresponds to TRBD1 (6 bases). Trimming stripped 5 bases from V and 0 bases from J, with 11 bases between. Germline CDR1 MNHEY, CDR2 SMNVEV (reference sequence). The length of the CDR3 is 14 residues. CDR3 protein: CASSPRDISYEQYF. CDR3 coding DNA: TGTGCCAGCAGTCCCCGGGACATCTCCTACGAGCAGTACTTC.

This clonotype has a count of ten or more. The V gene is TRBV28, the J gene TRBJ2-7, with 8 positions matching TRBD1. CDR3 size: 14 residues. V shed 5 bases and J 2 bases; nucleotides not matched to a gene: 5. Germline CDR1 MDHEN, CDR2 SYDVKM. CDR3 nucleotides: TGTGCCAGCAGTCCCGGGGACAGGACCTACGAGCAGTACTTC. Translation gives CASSPGDRTYEQYF.

Worth noting for this clonotype: A much larger clonotype is one base distant, so this may be a read error. This likely comes from a read error, as the CDR3 has no conserved phenylalanine or tryptophan at its end. V usage is TRBV6-1 and J usage is TRBJ1-2, with a tentative D call TRBD1 (5 bases). V was shortened by 6 bases and J by 1 base, with 18 bases between the two germline ends. The CDR3 consists of 16 residues. CDR1 and CDR2 from the germline V gene are MNHNS and SASEGT. This chain's CDR3 is CASRQRQGQGNYGYTS. As DNA, the CDR3 is TGTGCCAGCAGGCAGCGCCAGGGTCAGGGTAACTATGGCTACACCTCC.

The rearrangement joins TRBV12-3 or TRBV12-4 to TRBJ1-1, with a weak D call TRBD1 (5 bases). The CDR3 covers 13 residues. V was shortened by 6 bases and J by 5 bases, with 13 bases between the two germline ends. CDR3 sequence (DNA): TGTGCCAGCAGCCAATCACAGGTGACTGAAGCTTTCTTT. Translation gives CASSQSQVTEAFF.

This clonotype was detected many times. V gene TRBV12-3 or TRBV12-4 combines with J gene TRBJ2-5; 11 nucleotides match TRBD2. The CDR3 consists of 13 residues. After removal of 7 bases from V and 4 bases from J, the junction contained 2 bases not matched to a gene. The CDR3 sequence: CASNGLAGETQYF. In DNA, the CDR3 is TGTGCCAGCAACGGACTAGCGGGAGAGACCCAGTACTTC.

There are a few counts of this clonotype. The V and J genes are TRBV27 and TRBJ1-1; unclear D gene. Trimming left V 4 bases short and J 2 bases short, with 11 bases between. Looked up from germline, CDR1 is MNHEY and CDR2 is SMNVEV (reference sequence). This CDR3 is built from 14 residues. CDR3 sequence reads: CASSSHGGNTEAFF. The CDR3 DNA follows: TGTGCCAGCAGTTCCCATGGAGGCAACACTGAAGCTTTCTTT.

This clonotype was detected many times. The rearrangement uses TRBV4-3 and TRBJ2-7, with 10 bases identical to TRBD2. The CDR3 extends over 15 amino acids. Looked up from germline, CDR1 is LGHNA and CDR2 is YSLEER. Trimming at V came to 1 base and at J to 4 bases, leaving 4 bases not matched to a gene. CDR3 in DNA: TGCGCCAGCAGCCAAGGGAGAGCGGGAGGGTACGAGCAGTACTTC. This gives the protein CASSQGRAGGYEQYF.

This clonotype was recorded at least ten times. The chain couples TRBV12-3 or TRBV12-4 to TRBJ1-5; a weak D match, TRBD1 (6 bases). Trimming left V 3 bases short and J 4 bases short, with 7 bases between. The CDR3 sequence is 13 residues long. CDR3 DNA sequence: TGTGCCAGCAGTTTCCAGGGGAATCAGCCCCAGCATTTT. This codes for CASSFQGNQPQHF.

This clonotype was seen at least ten times. The chain links TRBV30 to TRBJ2-5, with 7 bases that match TRBD2. The germline CDR1 and CDR2 sequences are GTSNPN and SVGIG (reference sequence). The CDR3 runs to 14 residues. V dropped 4 bases and J dropped 1; count of bases not matched to a gene: 6. CDR3 region: CAWMSSGAQETQYF. Here the CDR3 DNA reads TGTGCCTGGATGTCTAGCGGAGCCCAAGAGACCCAGTACTTC. Full variable domain (remainder filled in from reference TRBV30 and TRBJ2-5): SQTIHQWPATLVQPVGSPLSLECTVEGTSNPNLYWYRQAAGRGLQLLFYSVGIGQISSEVPQNLSASRPQDRQFILSSKKLLLSDSGFYLCAWMSSGAQETQYFGPGTRLLVL.

Many counts were recorded for this clonotype. The chain uses TRBV6-5 and TRBJ2-2, with TRBD2 matching over 9 bases. The CDR3 is 16 amino acids. Germline values: CDR1 MNHEY, CDR2 SVGAGI. After removal of 0 bases from V and 4 bases from J, the junction contained 3 bases not matched to a gene. The CDR3 coding sequence is TGTGCCAGCAGTTACTCGAGTAGCGGGAGCACCGGGGAGCTGTTTTTT. Its translation is CASSYSSSGSTGELFF.

This clonotype was detected only a few times. The DNA of the CDR3 is TGTGCCTGGGGGCTCCAGGGGGCGCGAGGAAACACCATATATTTT. It specifies CAWGLQGARGNTIYF. This chain links TRBV30 with TRBJ1-3, with 8 bases that match TRBD1. Germline V lookup: CDR1 GTSNPN, CDR2 SVGIG (reference sequence). The CDR3 spans 15 residues. Losses at the gene ends were 5 bases for V and 4 bases for J; bases not matched to a gene: 10.

The chain joins TRBV6-5 to TRBJ2-7, with 8 bases identical to TRBD2. The CDR3 runs 15 residues. CDR1 is MNHEY, CDR2 SVGAGI, per germline. After removal of 5 bases from V and 5 bases from J, the junction contained 11 bases not matched to a gene. This CDR3 is CASSTELAAFHEQYF. The CDR3 DNA reads as TGTGCCAGCAGTACCGAACTAGCGGCGTTCCACGAGCAGTACTTC.

This clonotype was recorded many times. The chain recombines TRBV30 with TRBJ2-7; 8 bases are a match to TRBD1. The germline V gene has CDR1 GTSNPN and CDR2 SVGIG (reference sequence). CDR3 size: 14 residues. Trimming removed 2 bases from V and 2 bases from J; junction bases left unmatched: 5. DNA for the CDR3: TGTGCCTGGAGTTTGACAGGGGATCCCTACGAGCAGTACTTC. This codes for CAWSLTGDPYEQYF.

At least ten counts were recorded for this clonotype. The CDR3 loop is CASIESGFRYGYTF. CDR3 sequence (DNA): TGTGCCAGCATCGAGTCAGGTTTTCGCTATGGCTACACCTTC. The chain carries TRBV28 and TRBJ1-2; D is unresolved. V was cut by 7 bases and J by 4 bases, with 16 bases left in between. The CDR3 consists of 14 residues. CDR1 MDHEN and CDR2 SYDVKM come from the germline V gene.

This sequence joins TRBV20-1 and TRBJ2-5; no reliable D call. Per germline, CDR1 DFQATT and CDR2 SNEGSKA (reference sequence). Trimming removed 3 bases from V and 1 base from J, with 9 bases in between. The CDR3 has 13 residues. The CDR3 DNA is TGCAGTGCTAGTAGGCTACCCCAAGAGACCCAGTACTTC. Translated: CSASRLPQETQYF.

This clonotype came up many times. This chain uses TRBV7-2 with TRBJ1-1; D remains unclear. Deletions cut 5 bases from V and 3 bases from J, with 13 bases between. Germline lookup yields CDR1 SGHTA and CDR2 FQGNSA. This CDR3 contains 14 residues. In DNA form, the CDR3 reads TGTGCCAGCAGCGCAAGAGGGTTTGACACTGAAGCTTTCTTT. This translates into CASSARGFDTEAFF. The full variable domain, in which reference TRBV7-2 and TRBJ1-1 provide the parts outside the CDR3, is GAGVSQSPSNKVTEKGKDVELRCDPISGHTALYWYRQSLGQGLEFLIYFQGNSAPDKSGLPSDRFSAERTGGSVSTLTIQRTQQEDSAVYLCASSARGFDTEAFFGQGTRLTVV.